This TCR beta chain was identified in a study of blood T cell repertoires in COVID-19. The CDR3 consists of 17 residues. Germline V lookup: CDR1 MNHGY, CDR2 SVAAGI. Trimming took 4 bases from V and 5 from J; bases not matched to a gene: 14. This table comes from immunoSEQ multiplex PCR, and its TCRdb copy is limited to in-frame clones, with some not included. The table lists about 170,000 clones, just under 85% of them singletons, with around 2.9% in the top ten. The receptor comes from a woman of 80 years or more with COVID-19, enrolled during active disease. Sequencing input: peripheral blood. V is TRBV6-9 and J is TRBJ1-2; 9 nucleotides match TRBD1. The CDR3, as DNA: TGTGCCAGCAGTTCCCCCCTGGACAGGGGACAAGGGTATGGCTACACCTTC. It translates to CASSSPLDRGQGYGYTF.